The 23 T cell receptor beta chains below come from one sample, sequenced in a study of CDR3 diversity in severe acne. A single record per CDR3 protein comes from TCRdb applying MiXCR to the PCR reads. The data show approximately 90,000 distinct CDR3 sequences, 45% to 55% seen once. Sequencing was carried out using blood. The receptors derive from a male donor in good health, serving as a control.

This clonotype has only a few counts. V gene TRBV9 combines with J gene TRBJ2-7; possibly TRBD1 for D (7 bases). This CDR3 comprises 14 residues. Trimming stripped 3 bases from V and 2 bases from J, with 12 bases between. In germline, CDR1 is SGDLS, CDR2 YYNGEE. The CDR3 spells CASSEGGQTYEQYF. In nucleotides, the CDR3 is TGTGCCAGCAGCGAGGGGGGACAGACCTACGAGCAGTACTTC.

This clonotype was recorded a few times. V and J are TRBV12-3 or TRBV12-4 and TRBJ2-2; D is tentatively TRBD1 or TRBD2 (5 bases each). The length of the CDR3 is 15 residues. V lost 7 bases, J lost 4 bases, and 16 bases lay in between. The CDR3 loop reads CASTLGTGGTGELFF. The CDR3, as DNA: TGTGCCAGCACCTTGGGGACGGGTGGCACCGGGGAGCTGTTTTTT.

The chain joins TRBV11-2 to TRBJ2-7; tentatively, D is TRBD1 (5 bases). CDR3 length: 12 amino acids. V was clipped by 3 bases and J by 6 bases, with 9 bases between them. CDR1 SGHAT and CDR2 FQNNGV come from the germline V gene. CDR3 loop: CASSFLGAEQYF. The CDR3 DNA sequence: TGTGCCAGCAGCTTCCTTGGGGCCGAGCAGTACTTC.

This sequence joins TRBV28 and TRBJ2-2; 9 nucleotides line up with TRBD1. This CDR3 comprises 17 residues. The V and J ends lost 7 bases and 4 bases, in that order; junction bases with no gene match: 13. Germline loops: CDR1 MDHEN, CDR2 SYDVKM. The CDR3 region has the DNA TGTGCCAGCACCTTCGCCCCCGGGACAGGGTCCACCGGGGAGCTGTTTTTT. This encodes CASTFAPGTGSTGELFF.

This clonotype was counted ten times or more. The rearrangement joins TRBV19 to TRBJ2-7; D gene uncertain. CDR1 is LNHDA, CDR2 SQIVND, per germline (reference sequence). The CDR3 length is 15 residues. Trimming cost V 5 bases and J 7 bases, with 21 bases left between them. In DNA form, the CDR3 reads TGTGCCAGTAGTTCTCCGGCGAGTTACGGTGCTGAGCAGTACTTC. The encoded protein is CASSSPASYGAEQYF.

J is TRBJ2-5 and V is TRBV10-3, with D possibly being TRBD2 (7 bases). This CDR3 contains 15 residues. Trimming removed 10 bases from V and 5 bases from J, with 23 bases in between. CDR1 and CDR2 from the germline V gene are ENHRY and SYGVKD. This CDR3 is CASRRRGASRETQYF. As DNA, the CDR3 is TGTGCCAGCAGACGCCGGGGGGCCTCAAGGGAGACCCAGTACTTC.

The chain combines TRBV6-5 with TRBJ1-1; no clear D. CDR1 MNHEY and CDR2 SVGAGI come from the germline V gene. Trimming stripped 5 bases from V and 3 bases from J, with 7 bases between. This CDR3 region has 12 residues. The CDR3 nucleotides are TGTGCCAGCAGTGAAGAGTACACTGAAGCTTTCTTT. It is translated as CASSEEYTEAFF.

CDR3: CASSSGLAGGVEQFF. In nucleotides, the CDR3 is TGTGCCAGCAGCTCGGGACTAGCGGGGGGGGTTGAGCAGTTCTTC. The gene calls are TRBV7-9 and TRBJ2-1, with 16 positions matching TRBD2. V was pared by 4 bases and J by 9 bases, with 3 bases of the junction left unmatched. Per germline, CDR1 SEHNR and CDR2 FQNEAQ (reference sequence). CDR3 length: 15 amino acids.

Within the sample, this clonotype is medium-sized. The V gene is TRBV5-6, the J gene TRBJ2-1, with TRBD1 as a possible D gene (6 bases). The CDR3 is 15 amino acids. V gave up 0 bases and J gave up 3 bases, with 10 bases separating them. Per germline, CDR1 SGHDT and CDR2 YYEEEE. The CDR3 DNA sequence: TGTGCCAGCAGCTTGGGGACAGTGTACTACAATGAGCAGTTCTTC. It encodes CASSLGTVYYNEQFF.

The rearrangement links TRBV4-2 to TRBJ1-2; 7 bases fit TRBD1. V gave up 2 bases and J gave up 2 bases; unmatched junction bases: 2. The CDR3 contains 14 residues. Germline V gene sequence: CDR1 LGHNA, CDR2 YNFKEQ. The CDR3 DNA follows: TGTGCCAGCAGCCAACGGGACAGAAACTATGGCTACACCTTC. This codes for CASSQRDRNYGYTF.

This clonotype was detected many times. The chain couples TRBV12-3 or TRBV12-4 to TRBJ1-1; a possible D gene is TRBD1 (5 bases). The V end was cut by 7 bases, the J end by 0 bases, with 12 bases between. The length of the CDR3 is 14 residues. CDR3 coding DNA: TGTGCCAGCACCCGGGGGGGGATGAACACTGAAGCTTTCTTT. Amino acids: CASTRGGMNTEAFF.

This clonotype was counted many times. The rearrangement links TRBV29-1 to TRBJ2-7; D gene unclear. Germline V CDR1 and CDR2: SQVTM, ANQGSEA. CDR3 length equals 15 residues. This CDR3 is CFYPRGRLLSYEQYF. The CDR3 DNA reads as TGCTTCTATCCGCGTGGACGGTTACTTTCCTACGAGCAGTACTTC.

The chain recombines TRBV6-4 with TRBJ1-5; 7 bases line up with TRBD1. Germline lookup yields CDR1 MRHNA and CDR2 SNTAGT. Germline trimming cut 5 bases from V and 2 bases from J; bases unmatched to any gene: 3. The CDR3 is 14 amino acids. The CDR3 nucleotides read TGTGCCAGCAGTTACGACAGGGGCAATCAGCCCCAGCATTTT. This translates into CASSYDRGNQPQHF.

Details on this clonotype: A much more abundant neighbour one base away suggests this may be a read error. The gene calls are TRBV3-1 and TRBJ2-2; D gene ambiguous. CDR3 size: 13 residues. V lost 2 bases and J lost 9, with 10 bases in between. Germline V lookup: CDR1 LGHDT, CDR2 YNNKEL (reference sequence). CDR3 amino acids: CASSQRESRELFF. DNA of the CDR3: TGTGCCAGCAGCCAAAGAGAGTCCAGGGAGCTGTTTTTT. The variable domain in full, with the rest retrieved from reference TRBV3-1 and TRBJ2-2, is DTAVSQTPKYLVTQMGNDKSIKCEQNLGHDTMYWYKQDSKKFLKIMFSYNNKELIINETVPNRFSPKSPDKAHLNLHINSLELGDSAVYFCASSQRESRELFFGEGSRLTVL.

There are many counts of this clonotype. The CDR3 coding sequence is TGTGCCAGCATAAGCTCAGCGGGAGTGTACGAGCAGTACTTC. Translating it yields CASISSAGVYEQYF. This chain uses TRBV2 with TRBJ2-7; 8 bases line up with TRBD2. The CDR3 consists of 14 residues. Germline V gene data show CDR1 as SNHLY and CDR2 as FYNNEI. V dropped 7 bases and J dropped 4; count of bases not matched to a gene: 9.

The chain couples TRBV29-1 to TRBJ1-2; D is uncertain. V dropped 8 bases and J dropped 7 bases, with 14 bases sitting between them. The CDR3 totals 11 residues. Germline V gene data show CDR1 as SQVTM and CDR2 as ANQGSEA. CDR3 amino acids: CSSYESGGYTF. CDR3 DNA: TGCAGCAGTTACGAGAGCGGTGGCTACACCTTC.

The chain has TRBV25-1 and TRBJ1-1; TRBD1 might be the D (6 bases). The CDR3 spans 15 residues. V dropped 2 bases and J dropped 2 bases, with 12 bases sitting between them. Germline CDR1 and CDR2: MGHDK and SYGVNS. For the CDR3, the DNA is TGTGCCAGCAGTGAAGGGGGGGCGGCTAACACTGAAGCTTTCTTT. Protein sequence: CASSEGGAANTEAFF.

The chain is built from TRBV10-3 and TRBJ1-6; 7 nucleotides match TRBD1. The CDR3 loop spans 15 amino acids. Germline CDR1 and CDR2: ENHRY and SYGVKD. V lost 4 bases, J lost 9 bases, and 9 bases stayed unmatched. The CDR3 DNA sequence: TGTGCCATCAGTGTGTCACCAGGGGGGATTTCACCCCTCCACTTT. Translating gives CAISVSPGGISPLHF.

The CDR3 loop is CASSLVGSDYGYTGELFF. The CDR3 DNA reads TGCGCCAGCAGCTTGGTGGGCTCCGACTATGGCTACACCGGGGAGCTGTTTTTT. The chain recombines TRBV5-1 with TRBJ2-2; maybe TRBD2 (5 bases). Germline lookup yields CDR1 SGHRS and CDR2 YFSETQ. The germline V and J ends were trimmed by 0 bases and 3 bases, with 18 bases remaining between them. The CDR3 runs to 18 residues.

This clonotype has just a few counts. The germline gene is not matched at one end of the junction; a read error may be the cause. The CDR3 sequence is CASSFRSGGLETQYF. In nucleotides, the CDR3 is TGTGCCAGCAGCTTTCGGTCAGGGGGGTTGGAGACCCAGTACTTC. The rearrangement joins TRBV4-1 to TRBJ2-5, with TRBD1 as a possible D gene (7 bases). The length of the CDR3 is 15 residues. Germline CDR1 reads MGHRA; CDR2 reads YSYEKL.

The V call is TRBV5-1, the J call TRBJ2-7; no definite D call. The ends were cut back, 2 bases at V and 5 bases at J, with 8 bases in the middle. Germline assignment: CDR1 SGHRS and CDR2 YFSETQ. The CDR3 sequence is 12 residues long. The DNA of the CDR3 is TGCGCCAGCAGCTTCAATTACAACGAGCAGTACTTC. Protein product: CASSFNYNEQYF.

This clonotype came up a few times. This chain joins TRBV10-1 and TRBJ1-5, with D perhaps TRBD1 (5 bases). CDR1 is WNHNN, CDR2 SYGVQD, per germline (reference sequence). There are 12 residues in the CDR3. V lost 3 bases, J lost 7 bases, and 7 bases lay in between. CDR3 DNA: TGCGCCAGCAGTGACAGGGAGCAGCCCCAGCATTTT. Protein product: CASSDREQPQHF.

This clonotype was detected ten times or more. The chain recombines TRBV7-9 with TRBJ2-2; D may be TRBD1 (5 bases). Per the germline V gene, CDR1 is SEHNR and CDR2 is FQNEAQ (reference sequence). Trimming took off 7 bases at V and 1 base at J, with 19 bases between the two ends. This CDR3 has 17 residues. The CDR3 DNA sequence: TGTGCCAGCATCCCTAACCCGGTGACAGTGAACACCGGGGAGCTGTTTTTT. Amino acids: CASIPNPVTVNTGELFF.